The next 10 T cell receptor beta chains were all read from a single sample in a study of immune heterogeneity within non-small cell lung tumors. It was a multiplex PCR that amplified TCR beta CDR3, with 32 V and 13 J primers. TCRdb used MiXCR to reprocess the multiplex PCR reads, holding one entry per CDR3 protein. The sample has fewer than 25,000 distinct CDR3 sequences; 27% are singletons. The authors used around 590 ng of bulk tumor genomic DNA per sample as template. Several biopsies per primary tumor were taken during surgery, spaced as far apart as possible. Enrolled individuals presented with untreated, newly diagnosed non-small cell lung cancer and received curative surgery. Sequenced sample: lung tumor tissue. These receptors all stem from a man in his forties with non-small cell lung cancer.

In this sample, this clonotype turned up many times. V gene TRBV11-1 combines with J gene TRBJ1-4; D call uncertain. Trimming took off 0 bases at V and 5 bases at J, with 16 bases between the two ends. Germline CDR1 and CDR2: SGHAT and FQDESV (reference sequence). CDR3 length: 17 amino acids. This CDR3 reads CASSLARGRSPNEKLFF. In DNA, the CDR3 is TGTGCCAGCAGCTTAGCCCGTGGACGGAGCCCCAATGAAAAACTGTTTTTT.

Comment on this clonotype: With a much larger clone just one base away, this may be a read error. V usage is TRBV10-3 and J usage is TRBJ1-4; D unclear. The CDR3 totals 12 residues. Germline CDR1 reads ENHRY; CDR2 reads SYGVKD. The CDR3 region has the DNA TGTCCCATCGGCTCGGGTCGCGAAAAACTGTTTTTT. This codes for CPIGSGREKLFF.

Notes on this clonotype: This may arise from a read error, as a much more abundant clone is one base away. The chain has TRBV10-3 and TRBJ2-7, with D maybe TRBD2 (6 bases). The CDR3 contains 17 residues. V lost 4 bases and J lost 2, with 21 bases in between. The germline V gene encodes CDR1 ENHRY and CDR2 SYGVKD. In DNA form, the CDR3 reads TGTGCCATCAGTGGAAGGACTATCGGGAGTACCACCTACGAGCAGTACTTC. Residues: CAISGRTIGSTTYEQYF.

Note on this clonotype: A read error may be the cause here, since a much bigger clone is one base away. This is likely a read error, given that the CDR3 carries no conserved phenylalanine or tryptophan at its end. This chain uses TRBV7-2 with TRBJ2-2, with 7 bases fitting TRBD2. Germline values: CDR1 SGHTA, CDR2 FQGNSA. The CDR3 has 14 residues. Trimming cost V 7 bases and J 4 bases; bases outside gene matches: 6. CDR3 protein: CASIPLAVTGELFL. CDR3 in DNA: TGTGCCAGCATCCCCCTAGCGGTCACCGGGGAGCTGTTTCTT.

This clonotype has at least ten counts. V and J are TRBV15 and TRBJ1-4; no reliable D call. V was cut by 5 bases and J by 5 bases, with 15 bases left in between. Germline lookup yields CDR1 LNHNV and CDR2 YYDKDF (reference sequence). CDR3 length equals 15 residues. CDR3 bases: TGTGCCACCAGCCTGTCAAAGGGAGGGAATGAAAAACTGTTTTTT. It specifies CATSLSKGGNEKLFF.

This clonotype was detected only a few times. The chain recombines TRBV29-1 with TRBJ1-2, with a possible D match to TRBD1 (5 bases). This CDR3 is built from 13 residues. Germline V gene data show CDR1 as SQVTM and CDR2 as ANQGSEA. Trimming pared 4 bases from V and 8 bases from J, leaving 17 bases between. The CDR3 sequence is CSVGDYLIGGYTF. The CDR3 DNA reads TGCAGCGTTGGGGACTACCTTATAGGGGGCTACACCTTC.

The sample holds a few counts of this clonotype. The V call is TRBV3-1, the J call TRBJ2-1, with 9 positions matching TRBD2. V gave up 2 bases and J gave up 5 bases; unmatched junction bases: 4. This CDR3 contains 15 residues. Germline V CDR1 and CDR2: LGHDT, YNNKEL (reference sequence). The CDR3 reads CASSQIRLADNEQFF. DNA of the CDR3: TGTGCCAGCAGCCAAATTCGACTAGCGGACAATGAGCAGTTCTTC.

In nucleotides, the CDR3 is TGTGCCAGCATGTTGTCAAGGACTAGCGGACAAGAGACCCAGTACTTC. Its protein is CASMLSRTSGQETQYF. The chain recombines TRBV12-3 or TRBV12-4 with TRBJ2-5, with 10 bases matching TRBD2. CDR3 length equals 16 residues. J was trimmed by 2 bases and V by 7 bases; bases with no gene match: 10.

Comments on this clonotype: One base away lies a much larger clone, so this may be a sequencing read error. This chain connects TRBV12-3 or TRBV12-4 to TRBJ1-1; TRBD1 might be the D (6 bases). The CDR3 extends over 15 amino acids. The CDR3 DNA is TGTGCCAGCAGACAAGGCCGCAGGGGAGGCACTGAATCTTTCTTT. Its protein product is CASRQGRRGGTESFF.

This clonotype has more than one count but fewer than ten. The CDR3 DNA sequence: TGTGCCAGCAGCCCCAGTGAGGGGGGCACGACTAATGAAAAACTGTTTTTT. Its translation: CASSPSEGGTTNEKLFF. V is TRBV3-1 and J is TRBJ1-4, with a weak D call TRBD1 (6 bases). V lost 4 bases and J lost 2, with 17 bases in between. Germline V gene data show CDR1 as LGHDT and CDR2 as YNNKEL (reference sequence). The CDR3 sequence is 17 residues long. The full variable domain, with the rest looked up from reference TRBV3-1 and TRBJ1-4, is DTAVSQTPKYLVTQMGNDKSIKCEQNLGHDTMYWYKQDSKKFLKIMFSYNNKELIINETVPNRFSPKSPDKAHLNLHINSLELGDSAVYFCASSPSEGGTTNEKLFFGSGTQLSVL.